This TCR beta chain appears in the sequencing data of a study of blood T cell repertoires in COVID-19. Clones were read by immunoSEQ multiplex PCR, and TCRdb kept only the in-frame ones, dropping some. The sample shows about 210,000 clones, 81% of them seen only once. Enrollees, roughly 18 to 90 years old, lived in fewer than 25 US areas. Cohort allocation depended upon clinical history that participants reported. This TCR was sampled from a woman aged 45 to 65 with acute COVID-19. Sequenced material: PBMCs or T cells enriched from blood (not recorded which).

The CDR3 spells CASSRGHFNEKLFF. The CDR3 nucleotides are TGTGCCAGCAGCCGGGGACACTTTAATGAAAAACTGTTTTTT. This chain joins TRBV3-1 (or the pseudogene TRBV3-2) and TRBJ1-4; perhaps TRBD1 as D (6 bases). The CDR3 consists of 14 residues. The germline V and J ends were trimmed by 4 bases and 4 bases, with 10 bases remaining between them. Looked up from germline, CDR1 is LGHDT and CDR2 is YNNKEL (reference sequence).